What follows describes a single TCR beta chain. The sample originates from a study of T cells in Graves' hyperthyroidism and ophthalmopathy. It was RNA transcripts that yielded the amplified TCR beta CDR3 regions. First-round RT-PCR of the TCR CDR3 relied on the HTBI primer set. TCRdb passed the multiplex PCR reads through MiXCR, listing each CDR3 protein once. Among over 200,000 distinct CDR3 sequences, 17% were seen once, and the ten largest hold 50%. The sample comprised blood. The TCR sequence derives from a man aged 50 or older with Graves' hyperthyroidism.

The CDR3 sequence is CASSGLKAVSNQPQHF. The CDR3 DNA follows: TGTGCCAGTAGCGGACTAAAGGCAGTAAGCAATCAGCCCCAGCATTTT. The chain links TRBV19 to TRBJ1-5; D uncertain. CDR1 and CDR2 from the germline V gene are LNHDA and SQIVND (reference sequence). The germline V and J ends were trimmed by 6 bases and 1 base, with 16 bases remaining between them. The length of the CDR3 is 16 residues.